The 28 T cell receptor beta chains presented below share a single source sample, sequenced in a study of OX40 agonist ivuxolimab in advanced cancers. The data were produced by immunoSEQ multiplex PCR, yet TCRdb's version contains in-frame clones alone and is incomplete. The data show 60,000 to 70,000 clones, with roughly 87% seen just once and 2.5% to 3% held by the top ten. The material sequenced was CD4+ or CD8+ T cells sorted from blood, taken in a trial of the OX40 agonist ivuxolimab. Every receptor here comes from an adult with an advanced solid tumor such as melanoma, head and neck, liver or kidney cancer.

This clone has more than one count but fewer than ten. The J gene is TRBJ1-1, the V gene TRBV28; TRBD1 agrees at 9 bases. With V trimmed by 4 bases and J by 7 bases, 1 base remained unmatched. The germline CDR1 and CDR2 sequences are MDHEN and SYDVKM. CDR3 length equals 12 residues. CDR3 sequence (DNA): TGTGCCAGCAGTTCGGACAGGGGTGAAGCTTTCTTT. The encoded protein is CASSSDRGEAFF.

This clone was observed a few times. The rearrangement links TRBV7-6 to TRBJ1-3, with 7 bases matching TRBD1. J was trimmed by 8 bases and V by 3 bases; bases with no gene match: 7. In germline, CDR1 is SGHVS, CDR2 FNYEAQ. The CDR3 has 14 amino acids. The CDR3 is CASSFRQGVDTIYF. The CDR3 nucleotides are TGTGCCAGCAGCTTCCGACAGGGTGTGGACACCATATATTTT.

The V gene is TRBV7-9, the J gene TRBJ2-1, with 12 bases that match TRBD2. CDR3 size: 17 residues. Germline V lookup: CDR1 SEHNR, CDR2 FQNEAQ (reference sequence). V shed 5 bases, J shed 5 bases, and the junction held 10 bases outside the gene matches. This chain's CDR3 is CASSPTSGRSKDNEQFF. In DNA, the CDR3 is TGTGCCAGCAGCCCCACTAGCGGGAGGTCAAAGGACAATGAGCAGTTCTTC.

This chain uses TRBV6-5 with TRBJ1-2; TRBD1 agrees at 8 bases. There are 14 residues in the CDR3. With 0 bases clipped from V and 7 bases from J, the junction kept 4 bases outside the gene matches. Germline loops: CDR1 MNHEY, CDR2 SVGAGI. This CDR3 is CASSYSGQGPGYTF. Here the CDR3 DNA reads TGTGCCAGCAGTTACTCCGGACAGGGCCCTGGCTACACCTTC.

The chain combines TRBV19 with TRBJ2-2; D call uncertain. The CDR3 covers 12 residues. The germline CDR1 and CDR2 sequences are LNHDA and SQIVND (reference sequence). The V and J ends lost 5 bases and 0 bases respectively, with 1 base between them. For the CDR3, the DNA is TGTGCCAGTAGTGCGAACACCGGGGAGCTGTTTTTT. It specifies CASSANTGELFF.

The rearrangement links TRBV19 to TRBJ1-2; TRBD1 agrees at 7 bases. Germline lookup yields CDR1 LNHDA and CDR2 SQIVND (reference sequence). The CDR3 has 15 amino acids. Trimming took 7 bases from V and 0 from J; bases not matched to a gene: 8. The CDR3 DNA reads TGTGCCAGTACCACAGGGGACGGAGCTAACTATGGCTACACCTTC. This sequence encodes CASTTGDGANYGYTF.

The chain recombines TRBV6-1 with TRBJ2-7, with D possibly being TRBD1 or TRBD2 (6 bases each). Per germline, CDR1 MNHNS and CDR2 SASEGT. With 4 bases removed from V and 3 bases from J, the gap between germline ends came to 13 bases. This CDR3 is 14 amino acids long. In DNA, the CDR3 is TGTGCCAGCAGTGGGGGGGCAGGGCTCTACGAGCAGTACTTC. Translated, it gives CASSGGAGLYEQYF.

This clone was seen a handful of times. The V and J genes are TRBV2 and TRBJ2-7; no clear D. V gave up 6 bases and J gave up 1 base, with 7 bases separating them. The germline gives CDR1 SNHLY, CDR2 FYNNEI. This CDR3 has 12 amino acids. This CDR3 is CASRPESYEQYF. CDR3 DNA: TGTGCCAGCAGGCCGGAATCCTACGAGCAGTACTTC.

This chain joins TRBV28 and TRBJ1-6; TRBD1 is a possible D gene (6 bases). Looked up from germline, CDR1 is MDHEN and CDR2 is SYDVKM. Trimming pared 5 bases from V and 8 bases from J, leaving 13 bases between. This CDR3 is 14 amino acids long. The CDR3 DNA is TGTGCCAGCAGTCCCTGGACAGCGCATTCACCCCTCCACTTT. Translating gives CASSPWTAHSPLHF.

This chain connects TRBV9 to TRBJ2-3, with unresolved D. V was trimmed by 4 bases and J by 2 bases, leaving 11 bases between them. Germline CDR1 SGDLS, CDR2 YYNGEE. The CDR3 consists of 14 residues. The CDR3 nucleotides read TGTGCCAGCAGCCGGGTCGAAACCACAGATACGCAGTATTTT. This encodes CASSRVETTDTQYF.

The chain links TRBV2 to TRBJ1-6; D is unresolved. The CDR3 spans 12 residues. CDR1 SNHLY and CDR2 FYNNEI come from the germline V gene. The V end was cut by 6 bases, the J end by 9 bases, with 9 bases between. The CDR3 bases are TGTGCCAGCAGAGTCGGTGTTTCACCCCTCCACTTT. Translation: CASRVGVSPLHF.

J is TRBJ2-1 and V is TRBV25-1, with 9 positions matching TRBD2. This CDR3 has 16 residues. Germline V gene data show CDR1 as MGHDK and CDR2 as SYGVNS. V lost 4 bases and J lost 3; bases outside the gene matches: 7. CDR3 in amino acids: CASSGLTSGFYNEQFF. The CDR3 DNA reads TGTGCCAGCAGTGGACTGACTAGCGGCTTCTACAATGAGCAGTTCTTC.

The gene calls are TRBV10-3 and TRBJ2-7; D may be TRBD1 (6 bases). CDR1 is ENHRY, CDR2 SYGVKD, per germline. The V and J ends lost 3 bases and 0 bases respectively, with 9 bases between them. The CDR3 is made up of 14 amino acids. The CDR3 loop reads CAISEVGGSYEQYF. The CDR3 DNA follows: TGTGCCATCAGTGAAGTAGGGGGCTCCTACGAGCAGTACTTC.

The V call is TRBV28, the J call TRBJ1-4; 8 bases align to TRBD1. Germline CDR1 is MDHEN and CDR2 is SYDVKM. Trimming took 4 bases from V and 8 from J; bases not matched to a gene: 3. The length of the CDR3 is 13 residues. The CDR3 is CASSSRDREKLFF. CDR3 sequence (DNA): TGTGCCAGCAGTTCGAGGGACAGGGAAAAACTGTTTTTT.

This chain joins TRBV7-6 and TRBJ2-2, with D maybe TRBD1 (6 bases). Trimming pared 4 bases from V and 5 bases from J, leaving 11 bases between. This CDR3 is built from 14 residues. In germline, CDR1 is SGHVS, CDR2 FNYEAQ. The CDR3, as DNA: TGTGCCAGCAGCTATCAGGGGATTACCGGGGAGCTGTTTTTT. It is translated as CASSYQGITGELFF.

V usage is TRBV9 and J usage is TRBJ1-3; D is unresolved. V was trimmed by 2 bases and J by 0 bases, leaving 9 bases between them. Germline lookup yields CDR1 SGDLS and CDR2 YYNGEE. This CDR3 is built from 15 residues. Here the CDR3 reads CASSVSSNSGNTIYF. The DNA for the CDR3 is TGTGCCAGCAGCGTGAGCAGTAACTCTGGAAACACCATATATTTT.

V usage is TRBV7-9 and J usage is TRBJ2-1; D may match TRBD1 or TRBD2 (5 bases each). V lost 5 bases to trimming and J lost 0 bases, with 8 bases between them. Germline V CDR1 and CDR2: SEHNR, FQNEAQ (reference sequence). This CDR3 has 14 amino acids. CDR3 nucleotides: TGTGCCAGCAGCCCGGGACGCTCCTACAATGAGCAGTTCTTC. Protein: CASSPGRSYNEQFF.

The J gene is TRBJ1-1, the V gene TRBV6-6; tentative D call: TRBD1 (5 bases). With 6 bases removed from V and 7 bases from J, the gap between germline ends came to 15 bases. Germline assignment: CDR1 MNHNY and CDR2 SVGAGI (reference sequence). This CDR3 has 13 amino acids. This chain's CDR3 is CASRSGPRDEAFF. The CDR3 DNA sequence: TGTGCCAGCAGATCGGGACCGAGAGATGAAGCTTTCTTT.

The rearrangement uses TRBV28 and TRBJ2-7; D gene unclear. The CDR3 has 12 amino acids. V was cut by 2 bases and J by 7 bases, with 9 bases left in between. The germline gives CDR1 MDHEN, CDR2 SYDVKM. CDR3 bases: TGTGCCAGCAGTTTAACGGTGGGGGAGCAGTACTTC. Its protein product is CASSLTVGEQYF.

The V and J genes are TRBV11-2 and TRBJ2-7; TRBD1 or TRBD2 may be the D gene (5 bases each). The germline V and J ends were trimmed by 5 bases and 0 bases, with 11 bases remaining between them. Germline V gene data show CDR1 as SGHAT and CDR2 as FQNNGV. CDR3 size: 14 residues. In DNA form, the CDR3 reads TGTGCCAGCAGCCCCTGGGGGAGCTCCTACGAGCAGTACTTC. This codes for CASSPWGSSYEQYF.

The chain recombines TRBV7-8 with TRBJ1-1; D gene uncertain. The CDR3 totals 16 residues. Trimming left V 3 bases short and J 7 bases short, with 21 bases between. CDR1 and CDR2 (germline): SGHVS, FQNEAQ. The CDR3 DNA sequence: TGTGCCAGCAGCTTCGACCCCAGGTCCCCGAACGTTGAAGCTTTCTTT. The encoded protein is CASSFDPRSPNVEAFF.

The chain couples TRBV7-8 to TRBJ1-4; possible D gene TRBD1, 5 bases. This CDR3 is 12 amino acids long. Looked up from germline, CDR1 is SGHVS and CDR2 is FQNEAQ. The V and J ends lost 5 bases and 8 bases respectively, with 9 bases between them. The CDR3 DNA sequence: TGTGCCAGCAGCCGGGGGGTAGAAAAACTGTTTTTT. Residues: CASSRGVEKLFF. The full variable domain, rest sourced from reference TRBV7-8 and TRBJ1-4, is GAGVSQSPRYKVAKRGQDVALRCDPISGHVSLFWYQQALGQGPEFLTYFQNEAQLDKSGLPSDRFFAERPEGSVSTLKIQRTQQEDSAVYLCASSRGVEKLFFGSGTQLSVL.

The rearrangement uses TRBV6-1 and TRBJ1-5; possible D gene TRBD1, 6 bases. The CDR3 has 13 amino acids. Germline-derived CDR1 and CDR2 are MNHNS and SASEGT. V was pared by 4 bases and J by 2 bases, with 6 bases between. The CDR3 DNA reads as TGTGCCAGCAGTGCAGGGGGCAATCAGCCCCAGCATTTT. Protein: CASSAGGNQPQHF.

The rearrangement joins TRBV15 to TRBJ2-5; D is uncertain. The CDR3 has 14 amino acids. Germline V gives CDR1 LNHNV, CDR2 YYDKDF (reference sequence). The V end lost 5 bases, the J end lost 5 bases, and 15 bases lay between the germline ends. Here the CDR3 reads CATSPNTVAETQYF. The DNA of the CDR3 is TGTGCCACCAGCCCTAATACAGTGGCGGAGACCCAGTACTTC.

The chain employs TRBV7-9 and TRBJ2-2, with 11 bases that match TRBD2. The V and J ends lost 4 bases and 2 bases, in that order; junction bases with no gene match: 6. This CDR3 has 17 residues. Germline V lookup: CDR1 SEHNR, CDR2 FQNEAQ (reference sequence). The CDR3 DNA reads TGTGCCAGCAGCTCCTTTAGCGGGAGGGCCAACACCGGGGAGCTGTTTTTT. Protein sequence: CASSSFSGRANTGELFF.

The chain uses TRBV5-1 and TRBJ2-5, with 10 bases that match TRBD1. This CDR3 has 17 residues. The germline gives CDR1 SGHRS, CDR2 YFSETQ. V lost 0 bases and J lost 3; bases outside the gene matches: 8. The CDR3 DNA reads TGCGCCAGCAGCTTGGGGGGCGGGACAGGGGCCAAAGAGACCCAGTACTTC. It translates to CASSLGGGTGAKETQYF.

This clone was counted a single time. This chain uses TRBV28 with TRBJ2-7; no reliable D call. The CDR3 covers 14 residues. The ends were cut back, 6 bases at V and 2 bases at J, with 14 bases in the middle. Germline V gene lookup returns CDR1 MDHEN and CDR2 SYDVKM. CDR3 residues: CASRSSAVPYEQYF. CDR3 sequence (DNA): TGTGCCAGCAGATCCAGCGCCGTCCCCTACGAGCAGTACTTC. Looking up the rest from reference TRBV28 and TRBJ2-7 gives the full variable domain: DVKVTQSSRYLVKRTGEKVFLECVQDMDHENMFWYRQDPGLGLRLIYFSYDVKMKEKGDIPEGYSVSREKKERFSLILESASTNQTSMYLCASRSSAVPYEQYFGPGTRLTVT.

J is TRBJ2-5 and V is TRBV2; D remains ambiguous. The J call is in doubt because the DNA end fits TRBJ2-7 better. The germline V gene has CDR1 SNHLY and CDR2 FYNNEI. The CDR3 extends over 15 amino acids. The CDR3 DNA sequence: TGTGCCAGCAGTGAAGCATGGAAGGTTCTCTACGAGCAGTACTTC. The encoded protein is CASSEAWKVLYEQYF.